These T cell receptor beta chains were read from a single sample in a study of blood T cell repertoires in COVID-19. Here immunoSEQ multiplex PCR was the method, and the copy in TCRdb shows in-frame clones only, minus some. The sample shows 72,000 or so clones, 70% to 85% of them seen only once. Sequencing was carried out using peripheral blood. These receptors were collected from a man at least 80 years old with active COVID-19. CDR3s include the opening cysteine and the closing phenylalanine or tryptophan. The order of the fields is V gene, J gene, D gene, clone size, CDR3 protein, CDR3 DNA. The D gene is left open where the match is weak. Not every row has a clone size; where given, it reads once, few, many or a size class.

TRBV19,TRBJ1-1,TRBD1,NA,CASSRTPGQANTEAFF,TGTGCCAGTAGTAGGACCCCGGGACAGGCGAACACTGAAGCTTTCTTT
TRBV4-2,TRBJ2-3,NA,NA,CASSQAPPPGRADTQYF,TGTGCCAGCAGCCAAGCCCCTCCCCCAGGAAGAGCAGATACGCAGTATTTT
TRBV2,TRBJ2-1,NA,NA,CASDRGRNYNEQFF,TGTGCCAGCGACCGAGGGCGAAACTACAATGAGCAGTTCTTC
TRBV18,TRBJ2-7,TRBD1,NA,CASSLGGQGASEQYF,TGTGCCAGCTCACTAGGGGGACAGGGGGCAAGTGAGCAGTACTTC
TRBV7-2,TRBJ2-5,TRBD2,NA,CASSPAGVVETQYF,TGTGCCAGCAGCCCAGCGGGAGTGGTGGAGACCCAGTACTTC
TRBV3-1/TRBV3-2,TRBJ2-1,TRBD2,NA,CASSPPGLALNNEQFF,TGTGCCAGCAGTCCCCCGGGACTAGCGCTCAACAATGAGCAGTTCTTC
TRBV28,TRBJ1-1,NA,NA,CASRRTVEAFF,TGTGCCAGCAGACGGACAGTTGAAGCTTTCTTT
TRBV6-2/TRBV6-3,TRBJ2-1,NA,once,CASSYGVGQGTRNEQFF,TGTGCCAGCAGTTACGGGGTCGGGCAGGGCACCCGCAATGAGCAGTTCTTC
TRBV30,TRBJ1-6,NA,once,CAWKKPSSYNSPLHF,TGTGCCTGGAAAAAACCGAGCTCCTATAATTCACCCCTCCACTTT
TRBV3-1/TRBV3-2,TRBJ2-7,NA,NA,CASSQDRGEQYF,TGTGCCAGCAGCCAAGATCGGGGCGAGCAGTACTTC
TRBV3-1/TRBV3-2,TRBJ2-4,NA,NA,CASSQPLYGAKNIQYF,TGTGCCAGCAGCCAACCGCTCTACGGGGCCAAAAACATTCAGTACTTC
TRBV19,TRBJ2-2,NA,NA,CASSNTYQLATGELFF,TGTGCCAGTAGTAACACATACCAACTAGCAACCGGGGAGCTGTTTTTT
TRBV2,TRBJ2-2,NA,NA,CASSAYSLGNTGELFF,TGTGCCAGCAGTGCCTACTCACTAGGGAACACCGGGGAGCTGTTTTTT
TRBV2,TRBJ2-5,TRBD2,NA,CASRGGASGGETQYF,TGTGCCAGCAGAGGCGGTGCTAGCGGGGGGGAGACCCAGTACTTC
TRBV4-2,TRBJ2-2,NA,NA,CASSQDRRGRTGELFF,TGTGCCAGCAGCCAAGACCGCAGGGGCCGGACCGGGGAGCTGTTTTTT
TRBV30,TRBJ2-5,TRBD2,NA,CAWSRIAGASGETQYF,TGTGCCTGGAGTAGGATAGCGGGAGCCTCGGGAGAGACCCAGTACTTC
TRBV7-9,TRBJ1-2,NA,NA,CASSGTEQQGNGYTF,TGTGCCAGCAGCGGAACGGAACAACAGGGAAACGGCTACACCTTC
TRBV27,TRBJ2-2,NA,NA,CASSPTGANTGELFF,TGTGCCAGCAGTCCGACAGGAGCGAACACCGGGGAGCTGTTTTTT
TRBV6-4,TRBJ2-1,NA,NA,CASKRNGASSYNEQFF,TGTGCCAGCAAAAGGAACGGAGCGAGCTCCTACAATGAGCAGTTCTTC
TRBV11-2,TRBJ2-2,NA,NA,CASSLNTGDTGELFF,TGTGCCAGCAGCTTAAATACCGGGGACACCGGGGAGCTGTTTTTT
TRBV4-2,TRBJ2-2,NA,once,CASSRGGLNTGELFF,TGTGCCAGCAGCAGGGGAGGACTGAACACCGGGGAGCTGTTTTTT
TRBV28,TRBJ1-4,NA,NA,CASSFQQVPNEKLFF,TGTGCCAGCAGTTTCCAACAGGTGCCGAATGAAAAACTGTTTTTT
TRBV6-5,TRBJ2-7,NA,NA,CATLSGVFEQYF,TGTGCCACTTTATCAGGGGTTTTCGAGCAGTACTTC
TRBV19,TRBJ2-1,TRBD1,NA,CASSIETGVPYNEQFF,TGTGCCAGTAGTATCGAGACAGGGGTGCCTTACAATGAGCAGTTCTTC
TRBV29-1,TRBJ2-1,NA,NA,CSGAEYNEQFF,TGCAGCGGGGCAGAGTACAATGAGCAGTTCTTC
TRBV7-3,TRBJ2-2,NA,NA,CASSLGGETGELFF,TGTGCCAGCAGCTTAGGGGGCGAGACCGGGGAGCTGTTTTTT
TRBV29-1,TRBJ2-4,NA,NA,CSVEKGAAKYF,TGCAGCGTTGAAAAAGGGGCGGCTAAGTACTTC
TRBV19,TRBJ2-1,TRBD2,NA,CATLGLAANSYNEQFF,TGTGCCACCCTGGGACTAGCGGCCAACTCCTACAATGAGCAGTTCTTC
TRBV7-8,TRBJ2-3,TRBD2,NA,CASSKLTLAAPTDTQYF,TGTGCCAGCAGCAAATTAACCCTAGCGGCACCCACAGATACGCAGTATTTT
TRBV25-1,TRBJ1-4,NA,once,CASSAGRYNEKLFF,TGTGCCAGCAGCGCCGGGAGGTATAATGAAAAACTGTTTTTT
TRBV6-5,TRBJ2-3,NA,once,CASNNQDTQYF,TGTGCCAGCAATAATCAGGATACGCAGTATTTT
TRBV3-1/TRBV3-2,TRBJ2-4,NA,NA,CASSQEAVGAKNIQYF,TGTGCCAGCAGCCAAGAGGCGGTCGGTGCCAAAAACATTCAGTACTTC
TRBV6-5,TRBJ2-7,NA,NA,CASRAASSYEQYF,TGTGCCAGCAGGGCAGCGAGCTCCTACGAGCAGTACTTC
TRBV12-3/TRBV12-4,TRBJ2-5,NA,NA,CASSRDLRETQYF,TGTGCCAGCAGTCGGGACTTGAGAGAGACCCAGTACTTC
TRBV6-6,TRBJ2-5,NA,NA,CASTQHRDETQYF,TGTGCCAGCACCCAACACAGGGATGAGACCCAGTACTTC
TRBV7-3,TRBJ1-1,TRBD1,NA,CASSEDGDRIAEAFF,TGTGCCAGCAGCGAAGACGGGGACAGGATCGCTGAAGCTTTCTTT
TRBV6-1,TRBJ1-2,NA,NA,CASSESRVRGSRGYGYTF,TGTGCCAGCAGTGAATCCAGGGTGCGGGGCTCGCGCGGATATGGCTACACCTTC
TRBV28,TRBJ2-5,TRBD1,NA,CASRQGTVRETQYF,TGTGCCAGCAGACAGGGGACCGTGAGAGAGACCCAGTACTTC
TRBV7-2,TRBJ2-5,NA,NA,CASSQGYQETQYF,TGTGCCAGCAGCCAGGGTTACCAAGAGACCCAGTACTTC
TRBV6-2/TRBV6-3,TRBJ1-2,NA,NA,CASTPTGPIYYGYTF,TGTGCCAGCACCCCGACGGGTCCGATCTACTATGGCTACACCTTC